The 30 T cell receptor beta chains below all came from one sample that was sequenced in a study of T cells in narcolepsy (dated by TCRdb to the late 2010s). To prepare the library, the immunoSEQ multiplex PCR assay was applied. The table was pulled from immuneACCESS by TCRdb, which kept in-frame rearrangements only. Such tables lose some clones; where checked, under half of the loss comes from unresolved V genes, and the rest has no known cause. A total of about 27,000 clones appear in this sample, 75% to 85% of them only once. The top ten hold about 6% of the sample. The specimen was memory (CD45RA-) CD4+ T cells from blood. The cell subset or site tag for this specimen amounts to: memory T cells sorted ex vivo from peripheral blood. Source of these receptors: a human donor in good health.

The V call is TRBV5-1, the J call TRBJ2-7, with TRBD1 as a possible D gene (5 bases). The V gene lost 2 bases and the J gene lost 3 bases, with 15 bases spanning the gap. Germline CDR1 is SGHRS and CDR2 is YFSETQ. The length of the CDR3 is 15 residues. The DNA for the CDR3 is TGCGCCAGCAGCTTTATTAGGCAGGGATACTACGAGCAGTACTTC. Its protein is CASSFIRQGYYEQYF.

The chain uses TRBV11-3 and TRBJ2-3; unclear D gene. Trimming cost V 2 bases and J 6 bases, with 21 bases left between them. There are 17 residues in the CDR3. Germline CDR1 reads SGHNT; CDR2 reads YENEEA. The CDR3 DNA reads TGTGCCAGCAGCTTAAGCTTACCCCCCTCGGACGGCGATACGCAGTATTTT. Translating gives CASSLSLPPSDGDTQYF.

V is TRBV10-3 and J is TRBJ2-7; D might be TRBD1 (6 bases). This CDR3 contains 15 residues. Germline V lookup: CDR1 ENHRY, CDR2 SYGVKD. Trimming left V 3 bases short and J 1 base short, with 13 bases between. CDR3: CAISELRTESYEQYF. The CDR3 DNA is TGTGCCATCAGTGAATTACGGACAGAATCCTACGAGCAGTACTTC.

This chain links TRBV7-9 with TRBJ2-7; D remains ambiguous. The germline V and J ends were trimmed by 3 bases and 6 bases, with 9 bases remaining between them. Germline V gives CDR1 SEHNR, CDR2 FQNEAQ (reference sequence). This CDR3 region has 12 residues. The CDR3 is CASSFAEGEQYF. The CDR3 bases are TGTGCCAGCAGCTTTGCGGAAGGCGAGCAGTACTTC.

This chain joins TRBV4-1 and TRBJ2-7; D is uncertain. Per the germline V gene, CDR1 is MGHRA and CDR2 is YSYEKL. The CDR3 runs 16 residues. V shed 3 bases and J shed 1 base, with 16 bases lying between them. CDR3 region: CASSQPSLTGSYEQYF. The CDR3 nucleotides read TGCGCCAGCAGCCAGCCCAGCCTCACCGGATCCTACGAGCAGTACTTC.

The chain uses TRBV28 and TRBJ2-5; 7 bases are shared with TRBD1. J gave up 3 bases and V 2 bases, and 6 bases lay outside the gene matches. Germline CDR1 and CDR2: MDHEN and SYDVKM. CDR3 size: 15 residues. The CDR3 region is CASSLRLGTEETQYF. CDR3 DNA sequence: TGTGCCAGCAGTTTAAGGTTGGGGACAGAAGAGACCCAGTACTTC. Full variable domain (remainder filled in from reference TRBV28 and TRBJ2-5): DVKVTQSSRYLVKRTGEKVFLECVQDMDHENMFWYRQDPGLGLRLIYFSYDVKMKEKGDIPEGYSVSREKKERFSLILESASTNQTSMYLCASSLRLGTEETQYFGPGTRLLVL.

The V call is TRBV12-5, the J call TRBJ2-3; perhaps TRBD1 as D (6 bases). The CDR3 loop spans 18 amino acids. Germline CDR1 LGHNT, CDR2 FRNRAP. The V end lost 0 bases, the J end lost 3 bases, and 19 bases lay between the germline ends. The CDR3 DNA follows: TGTGCTAGTGGTTTGGTACCTGATGGGGACATAGGAACAGATACGCAGTATTTT. Amino acid sequence: CASGLVPDGDIGTDTQYF. Full variable domain (remainder filled in from reference TRBV12-5 and TRBJ2-3): DARVTQTPRHKVTEMGQEVTMRCQPILGHNTVFWYRQTMMQGLELLAYFRNRAPLDDSGMPKDRFSAEMPDATLATLKIQPSEPRDSAVYFCASGLVPDGDIGTDTQYFGPGTRLTVL.

This chain connects TRBV6-1 to TRBJ2-3; 11 bases map to TRBD2. Germline CDR1 MNHNS, CDR2 SASEGT. The J segment lost 0 bases and the V segment lost 4 bases, leaving 6 bases of the junction unmatched. The CDR3 totals 17 residues. The CDR3 nucleotides are TGTGCCAGCAGTGGCCAAGGGACTAGCGGTAGCACAGATACGCAGTATTTT. It is translated as CASSGQGTSGSTDTQYF.

The chain has TRBV6-5 and TRBJ2-7; 7 nucleotides line up with TRBD2. The germline CDR1 and CDR2 sequences are MNHEY and SVGAGI. This CDR3 has 12 amino acids. The V segment lost 6 bases and the J segment 6 bases; nucleotides outside the gene matches: 5. DNA for the CDR3: TGTGCCAGCAGCATGGGAGGGCTCGAGCAGTACTTC. Translated: CASSMGGLEQYF.

This rearrangement joins TRBV29-1 to TRBJ2-1; D is unclear. V lost 5 bases to trimming and J lost 4 bases, with 3 bases between them. The CDR3 length is 10 residues. The germline gives CDR1 SQVTM, CDR2 ANQGSEA. CDR3 loop: CSVQYNEQFF. In DNA form, the CDR3 reads TGCAGCGTTCAATACAATGAGCAGTTCTTC.

The V call is TRBV28, the J call TRBJ1-2; D is ambiguous. CDR3 length equals 14 residues. Germline assignment: CDR1 MDHEN and CDR2 SYDVKM. The V and J ends lost 1 base and 8 bases respectively, with 14 bases between them. In DNA form, the CDR3 reads TGTGCCAGCAGTTTATTGGTGGCGTCCTTCGGCTACACCTTC. It specifies CASSLLVASFGYTF.

This chain joins TRBV5-1 and TRBJ1-1; weak D call: TRBD1 (6 bases). The CDR3 is 14 amino acids. CDR1 and CDR2 from the germline V gene are SGHRS and YFSETQ. V was pared by 5 bases and J by 8 bases, with 19 bases between. The CDR3 region is CASRQLGGRGEAFF. As DNA, the CDR3 is TGCGCCAGCAGACAACTTGGGGGCAGGGGAGAAGCTTTCTTT.

This CDR3 reads CASSLSVQRMNTEAFF. CDR3 bases: TGTGCCAGCTCCCTCTCCGTACAGAGAATGAACACTGAAGCTTTCTTT. This chain uses TRBV18 with TRBJ1-1, with D hard to call. V was cut by 6 bases and J by 0 bases, with 17 bases left in between. CDR3 size: 16 residues. In germline, CDR1 is KGHSH, CDR2 LQKENI.

The J gene is TRBJ1-2, the V gene TRBV5-1, with 9 positions matching TRBD1. The germline V gene has CDR1 SGHRS and CDR2 YFSETQ. This CDR3 region has 14 residues. V was pared by 1 base and J by 7 bases, with 5 bases of the junction left unmatched. In nucleotides, the CDR3 is TGCGCCAGCAGCTTGCTTGGGACAGGGAGTGGCTACACCTTC. The encoded protein is CASSLLGTGSGYTF.

This sequence joins TRBV7-9 and TRBJ2-1; 8 bases line up with TRBD2. This CDR3 is 17 amino acids long. The J segment lost 8 bases and the V segment lost 1 base, leaving 13 bases of the junction unmatched. Germline assignment: CDR1 SEHNR and CDR2 FQNEAQ (reference sequence). CDR3: CASSLGWAGGASYEQFF. In nucleotides, the CDR3 is TGTGCCAGCAGCTTAGGATGGGCCGGGGGGGCTTCTTATGAGCAGTTCTTC.

The chain combines TRBV2 with TRBJ1-5; maybe TRBD1 (6 bases). With 9 bases removed from V and 6 bases from J, the gap between germline ends came to 18 bases. The germline CDR1 and CDR2 sequences are SNHLY and FYNNEI. The CDR3 spans 14 residues. CDR3 sequence reads: CASGEPQGGQPQHF. DNA of the CDR3: TGTGCCAGTGGAGAGCCACAGGGAGGTCAGCCCCAGCATTTT.

This clone was observed once. The CDR3 DNA follows: TGTGCCAGCACCCCCGCTCCGCGGGAGCTCGATGAGCAGTTCTTC. This sequence encodes CASTPAPRELDEQFF. This chain joins TRBV6-4 and TRBJ2-1, with 7 bases lining up with TRBD2. Unmatched junction bases numbered 14, after V lost 7 bases and J lost 8 bases. The CDR3 consists of 15 residues. The V gene's germline CDR1 is MRHNA and CDR2 SNTAGT.

This sequence joins TRBV29-1 and TRBJ1-4; D remains ambiguous. V lost 6 bases to trimming and J lost 3 bases, with 11 bases between them. The CDR3 is 13 residues long. Germline lookup yields CDR1 SQVTM and CDR2 ANQGSEA. This CDR3 reads CSVPGGSNEKLFF. CDR3 in DNA: TGCAGCGTACCGGGAGGGTCTAATGAAAAACTGTTTTTT. Full variable domain (outside the CDR3, taken from reference TRBV29-1 and TRBJ1-4): SAVISQKPSRDICQRGTSLTIQCQVDSQVTMMFWYRQQPGQSLTLIATANQGSEATYESGFVIDKFPISRPNLTFSTLTVSNMSPEDSSIYLCSVPGGSNEKLFFGSGTQLSVL.

The gene calls are TRBV9 and TRBJ2-5, with TRBD1 as a possible D gene (5 bases). Germline CDR1 SGDLS, CDR2 YYNGEE. This CDR3 has 14 residues. Trimming removed 4 bases at V and 2 bases at J, with 12 bases between. CDR3 residues: CASSYDSIQETQYF. The CDR3 DNA follows: TGTGCCAGCAGCTACGACAGTATACAAGAGACCCAGTACTTC.

This clone was detected only a few times. The rearrangement joins TRBV28 to TRBJ1-1; TRBD1 matches 8 bases. J was trimmed by 0 bases and V by 7 bases; bases with no gene match: 7. CDR3 length equals 15 residues. In germline, CDR1 is MDHEN, CDR2 SYDVKM. CDR3 residues: CASTAGGSMNTEAFF. Here the CDR3 DNA reads TGTGCCAGCACTGCAGGGGGCTCTATGAACACTGAAGCTTTCTTT.

The CDR3 here is CASSPGHRFRAFF. The CDR3 DNA sequence: TGCGCCAGCAGTCCGGGACACCGGTTTCGAGCTTTCTTT. The chain has TRBV23-1 and TRBJ1-1; D perhaps matches TRBD1 (6 bases). TRBV23-1 is designated an ORF whose function remains uncertain. V was trimmed by 4 bases and J by 10 bases, leaving 16 bases between them. The CDR3 totals 13 residues.

V gene TRBV5-1 combines with J gene TRBJ2-3; D is unclear. The CDR3 is made up of 11 amino acids. With 4 bases removed from V and 3 bases from J, the gap between germline ends came to 3 bases. From germline, CDR1 is SGHRS and CDR2 YFSETQ. DNA of the CDR3: TGCGCCAGCAGCCTGACAGATACGCAGTATTTT. Translation gives CASSLTDTQYF.

CDR3 loop: CAWRDGRGGTEAFF. CDR3 in DNA: TGTGCCTGGAGGGACGGCCGGGGGGGAACTGAAGCTTTCTTT. The chain carries TRBV30 and TRBJ1-1; D perhaps matches TRBD1 (5 bases). V was shortened by 3 bases and J by 5 bases, with 16 bases between the two germline ends. The CDR3 is 14 amino acids. Germline V lookup: CDR1 GTSNPN, CDR2 SVGIG (reference sequence).

Only one count was recorded for this clone. The rearrangement joins TRBV25-1 to TRBJ1-2; 9 positions match TRBD1. This CDR3 comprises 14 residues. The germline CDR1 and CDR2 sequences are MGHDK and SYGVNS. Trimming cost V 6 bases and J 7 bases; bases outside gene matches: 9. The CDR3 nucleotides are TGTGCCAGCAGAAGGACAGGGGTCCCCTGTGGCTACACCTTC. Residues: CASRRTGVPCGYTF.

V and J are TRBV19 and TRBJ2-7; tentatively, D is TRBD2 (7 bases). The V end lost 6 bases, the J end lost 0 bases, and 12 bases lay between the germline ends. This CDR3 has 14 amino acids. Germline V gives CDR1 LNHDA, CDR2 SQIVND (reference sequence). The CDR3 loop is CASRRGRDSYEQYF. DNA of the CDR3: TGTGCCAGTAGAAGGGGGAGGGACTCCTACGAGCAGTACTTC.

The chain combines TRBV19 with TRBJ1-2, with D perhaps matching TRBD1 (5 bases). This CDR3 has 13 residues. V gave up 5 bases and J gave up 4 bases, with 11 bases separating them. CDR1 LNHDA and CDR2 SQIVND come from the germline V gene (reference sequence). The CDR3 spells CASSPPGIYGYTF. The CDR3 region has the DNA TGTGCCAGTAGTCCCCCAGGGATCTATGGCTACACCTTC.

This clone was counted a single time. The chain recombines TRBV2 with TRBJ1-2; D perhaps matches TRBD1 (6 bases). The V end lost 2 bases, the J end lost 4 bases, and 8 bases lay between the germline ends. Germline V gene lookup returns CDR1 SNHLY and CDR2 FYNNEI. CDR3 size: 13 residues. CDR3 loop: CASSERGGYGYTF. CDR3 bases: TGTGCCAGCAGTGAAAGGGGGGGCTATGGCTACACCTTC.

This chain uses TRBV5-6 with TRBJ1-5; TRBD1 is a possible D gene (5 bases). Germline V gene sequence: CDR1 SGHDT, CDR2 YYEEEE. V was shortened by 3 bases and J by 3 bases, with 10 bases between the two germline ends. The CDR3 is 14 amino acids. The chain's CDR3 is CASSWGGFNQPQHF. The CDR3 bases are TGTGCCAGCAGCTGGGGGGGTTTCAATCAGCCCCAGCATTTT.

This clone is a singleton in its sample. The chain links TRBV11-2 to TRBJ1-1; TRBD1 is a possible D gene (5 bases). Per the germline V gene, CDR1 is SGHAT and CDR2 is FQNNGV. Trimming took off 0 bases at V and 7 bases at J, with 6 bases between the two ends. This CDR3 spans 12 amino acids. DNA of the CDR3: TGTGCCAGCAGCTTAGATCAGGGTGAAGCTTTCTTT. It codes for CASSLDQGEAFF.

This clone was seen only a few times. The genes are TRBV4-2 and TRBJ1-3; D unresolved. Germline lookup yields CDR1 LGHNA and CDR2 YNFKEQ. Trimming removed 0 bases at V and 1 base at J, with 1 base between. This CDR3 contains 13 residues. In nucleotides, the CDR3 is TGTGCCAGCAGCCAAGAATCTGGAAACACCATATATTTT. Translation gives CASSQESGNTIYF.